This is a list of T cell receptor beta chains from one sample in a study of cytomegalovirus exposure and HLA in healthy donors. Produced via immunoSEQ multiplex PCR; TCRdb's table is partial and in-frame only. The table records roughly 67,000 clones, just under 80% of them present only once. Material: PBMCs. These receptors were collected from a man aged 35-49 years in good health and CMV-seronegative. The CDR3 runs from the conserved cysteine through the conserved F or W. Fields, in order: V gene, J gene, CDR3 length, CDR3 protein.

V: TRBV10-3
J: TRBJ1-1
length: 12
CDR3: CAIKEVATEAFF

V: TRBV28
J: TRBJ2-6
length: 18
CDR3: CASRLRGTGLSGANVLTF

V: TRBV7-8
J: TRBJ2-2
length: 14
CDR3: CASSSSDWTGELFF

V: TRBV7-2
J: TRBJ1-1
length: 16
CDR3: CASSPRRQGMNTEAFF

V: TRBV19
J: TRBJ2-1
length: 18
CDR3: CASSGGTGPSPSYNEQFF

V: TRBV5-6
J: TRBJ2-2
length: 16
CDR3: CASSRGTGFSAGELFF

V: TRBV28
J: TRBJ2-1
length: 16
CDR3: CASSLFGGGQIVEQFF

V: TRBV5-4
J: TRBJ2-5
length: 16
CDR3: CASSSQRGGVQETQYF

V: TRBV6-4
J: TRBJ1-1
length: 13
CDR3: CASSEQGNTEAFF

V: TRBV6-4
J: TRBJ2-7
length: 15
CDR3: CASSPYAGLGHEQYF

V: TRBV12-5
J: TRBJ2-1
length: 14
CDR3: CASGLNPQGDEQFF

V: TRBV18
J: TRBJ2-1
length: 16
CDR3: CASSPGSGSSYNEQFF

V: TRBV2
J: TRBJ1-2
length: 13
CDR3: CASSETGDYGYTF

V: TRBV29-1
J: TRBJ2-3
length: 15
CDR3: CSVETSGGGTDTQYF

V: TRBV11-3
J: TRBJ2-7
length: 13
CDR3: CASSKTGGGEQYF

V: TRBV29-1
J: TRBJ1-2
length: 14
CDR3: CSVEAAGDIEGYTF

V: TRBV10-3
J: TRBJ2-5
length: 16
CDR3: CAISEGLAGGQETQYF

V: TRBV28
J: TRBJ2-2
length: 14
CDR3: CASSPGTYTGELFF

V: TRBV29-1
J: TRBJ2-1
length: 21
CDR3: CSAEGRTGGASGPSSYNEQFF

V: TRBV5-6
J: TRBJ1-2
length: 13
CDR3: CASSLDRGVGYTF

V: TRBV7-2
J: TRBJ2-7
length: 18
CDR3: CASSLWSLREQTYYEQYF

V: TRBV5-6
J: TRBJ1-4
length: 16
CDR3: CASSSGTGTGQEKLFF

V: TRBV5-4
J: TRBJ2-3
length: 17
CDR3: CASSLVGTAPLTDTQYF

V: TRBV18
J: TRBJ2-1
length: 13
CDR3: CASSPEGYNEQFF

V: TRBV5-1
J: TRBJ2-7
length: 15
CDR3: CASSLRTGGEYEQYF

V: TRBV5-4
J: TRBJ1-1
length: 14
CDR3: CASSPGQGNTEAFF

V: TRBV6-5
J: TRBJ1-5
length: 14
CDR3: CASSFTGGSQPQHF

V: TRBV2
J: TRBJ2-3
length: 13
CDR3: CARTTSGTDTQYF

V: TRBV5-6
J: TRBJ2-7
length: 13
CDR3: CASSYTTGREQYF

V: TRBV28
J: TRBJ1-2
length: 10
CDR3: CASLHYGYTF

V: TRBV18
J: TRBJ1-3
length: 16
CDR3: CASSPFTGGAENTIYF